The 21 T cell receptor beta chains below come from one sample, sequenced in a study of vaccination effects on CD4 cells after COVID-19. ViraFEST expansion of antigen-specific CD4+ T cells with viral peptide pools preceded sequencing. CD4+ T cell isolation took place after 10 days of culture. No antigen is known for these receptors. The repertoire was sequenced with immunoSEQ multiplex PCR; TCRdb's copy has only in-frame clones and lacks some. This table has roughly 61,000 clones, about four fifths appearing once. The sample was CD4+ T cells from PBMCs cultured with HCoV-229E spike peptides, taken before COVID-19 vaccination. The receptors originated from a human donor who received a COVID-19 vaccine.

The rearrangement joins TRBV5-4 to TRBJ2-3; 13 bases are a match to TRBD2. V lost 0 bases and J lost 2; bases outside the gene matches: 6. The CDR3 totals 18 residues. CDR1 is SGHNT, CDR2 YYREEE, per germline (reference sequence). CDR3 sequence reads: CASSLARLAGGITDTQYF. CDR3 DNA: TGTGCCAGCAGCTTGGCCCGACTAGCGGGGGGCATCACAGATACGCAGTATTTT.

The sample holds one count of this clone. This chain uses TRBV27 with TRBJ2-5; no clear D. In germline, CDR1 is MNHEY, CDR2 SMNVEV (reference sequence). The CDR3 is 13 amino acids. With 2 bases removed from V and 7 bases from J, the gap between germline ends came to 11 bases. The CDR3 reads CASSLGHSGTQYF. For the CDR3, the DNA is TGTGCCAGCAGTTTAGGCCACTCGGGGACCCAGTACTTC.

The chain combines TRBV5-6 with TRBJ2-5, with D unclear. This CDR3 comprises 10 residues. V lost 4 bases, J lost 4 bases, and 2 bases lay in between. Looked up from germline, CDR1 is SGHDT and CDR2 is YYEEEE. As DNA, the CDR3 is TGTGCCAGCAGCGGAGAGACCCAGTACTTC. It codes for CASSGETQYF. The whole variable domain, remainder taken from reference TRBV5-6 and TRBJ2-5, is DAGVTQSPTHLIKTRGQQVTLRCSPKSGHDTVSWYQQALGQGPQFIFQYYEEEERQRGNFPDRFSGHQFPNYSSELNVNALLLGDSALYLCASSGETQYFGPGTRLLVL.

This chain uses TRBV9 with TRBJ2-3; D gene uncertain. The V end was cut by 2 bases, the J end by 6 bases, with 13 bases between. Germline V gene lookup returns CDR1 SGDLS and CDR2 YYNGEE. This CDR3 region has 14 residues. The CDR3 DNA follows: TGTGCCAGCAGCGTTCAGATAGAAGCGGATACGCAGTATTTT. It encodes CASSVQIEADTQYF.

This clone has just one count. This chain uses TRBV5-1 with TRBJ2-3; TRBD2 aligns across 8 bases. Germline V gene data show CDR1 as SGHRS and CDR2 as YFSETQ. Trimming at V came to 0 bases and at J to 6 bases, leaving 12 bases not matched to a gene. The CDR3 has 17 amino acids. This chain's CDR3 is CASSLGLAGPGGDTQYF. CDR3 bases: TGCGCCAGCAGCTTGGGATTGGCGGGGCCGGGAGGGGATACGCAGTATTTT.

This clone was found a few times. The chain is built from TRBV28 and TRBJ1-1; 10 nucleotides align to TRBD1. CDR1 is MDHEN, CDR2 SYDVKM, per germline. The CDR3 extends over 13 amino acids. V gave up 7 bases and J gave up 10 bases; unmatched junction bases: 9. This chain's CDR3 is CASTDRDRGLAFF. The CDR3 nucleotides are TGTGCCAGCACCGACCGGGACAGGGGATTAGCTTTCTTT.

The chain employs TRBV4-1 and TRBJ2-1; weak D call: TRBD1 (6 bases). From germline, CDR1 is MGHRA and CDR2 YSYEKL. The germline V and J ends were trimmed by 2 bases and 2 bases, with 22 bases remaining between them. The CDR3 is made up of 19 amino acids. The CDR3 loop is CASSQRTPNWGLTYNEQFF. The CDR3 nucleotides are TGCGCCAGCAGCCAACGAACGCCCAATTGGGGGCTCACCTACAATGAGCAGTTCTTC.

This chain joins TRBV30 and TRBJ1-5; possible D gene TRBD1, 6 bases. The germline gives CDR1 GTSNPN, CDR2 SVGIG (reference sequence). V shed 1 base and J shed 6 bases, with 10 bases lying between them. CDR3 size: 13 residues. In DNA form, the CDR3 reads TGTGCCTGGAGTGGAGGACAGAGTCAGCCCCAGCATTTT. It translates to CAWSGGQSQPQHF.

This clone has just a few counts. The DNA of the CDR3 is TGTGCCAGCAGTTTCAGGGGAGGATACAATGAGCAGTTCTTC. Translated, it gives CASSFRGGYNEQFF. The chain joins TRBV6-5 to TRBJ2-1, with D possibly called TRBD1 or TRBD2 (6 bases each). The V gene lost 4 bases and the J gene lost 4 bases, with 11 bases spanning the gap. Germline V gene sequence: CDR1 MNHEY, CDR2 SVGAGI. This CDR3 has 14 amino acids.

The chain combines TRBV12-3 or TRBV12-4 with TRBJ1-1, with D uncertain. The CDR3 contains 12 residues. Trimming shortened V by 3 bases and J by 0 bases, and 2 bases separated the two germline ends. CDR3 sequence (DNA): TGTGCCAGCAGTTTCTTGAACACTGAAGCTTTCTTT. This sequence encodes CASSFLNTEAFF.

This chain joins TRBV6-5 and TRBJ1-2; possibly TRBD1 for D (6 bases). This CDR3 contains 15 residues. Germline V lookup: CDR1 MNHEY, CDR2 SVGAGI. V lost 1 base and J 5 bases, leaving 14 bases between the germline ends. The CDR3 DNA follows: TGTGCCAGCAGTTACTTCGGGGGGCCCTCATATGGCTACACCTTC. Its protein product is CASSYFGGPSYGYTF.

V gene TRBV12-3 or TRBV12-4 combines with J gene TRBJ2-3; perhaps TRBD2 as D (7 bases). The CDR3 extends over 13 amino acids. Between the trimmed V and J ends, which lost 8 bases and 3 bases, there was a span of 12 bases. CDR3 protein: CASGGAATDTQYF. The CDR3 region has the DNA TGTGCCAGCGGGGGGGCAGCGACAGATACGCAGTATTTT.

The chain uses TRBV5-1 and TRBJ2-1; TRBD1 agrees at 8 bases. Unmatched junction bases numbered 14, after V lost 4 bases and J lost 5 bases. This CDR3 has 17 amino acids. Germline assignment: CDR1 SGHRS and CDR2 YFSETQ. CDR3 DNA: TGCGCCAGCAGCACACAAAGAAGGGACAGGCCCCACAATGAGCAGTTCTTC. This sequence encodes CASSTQRRDRPHNEQFF.

This rearrangement joins TRBV19 to TRBJ1-6; D gene unclear. CDR1 LNHDA and CDR2 SQIVND come from the germline V gene (reference sequence). Trimming cost V 8 bases and J 5 bases, with 10 bases left between them. CDR3 length: 13 residues. Written as DNA, the CDR3 is TGTGCCAGTCAACCCAGTAATAATTCACCCCTCCACTTT. Translating gives CASQPSNNSPLHF.

The CDR3 DNA reads as TGTGCCAGCTCACCACCGACGGGACGGATGAACACCGGGGAGCTGTTTTTT. As protein: CASSPPTGRMNTGELFF. V and J are TRBV18 and TRBJ2-2; D could derive from TRBD1 or TRBD2 (5 bases each). Germline V gene data show CDR1 as KGHSH and CDR2 as LQKENI. Trimming cost V 0 bases and J 1 base, with 12 bases left between them. The length of the CDR3 is 17 residues.

The genes are TRBV6-5 and TRBJ1-6, with D hard to call. Trimming took 2 bases from V and 9 from J, leaving 14 bases between them. Germline lookup yields CDR1 MNHEY and CDR2 SVGAGI. The CDR3 has 15 amino acids. The CDR3 DNA sequence: TGTGCCAGCAGTTACAGGACGGTTCCTGGTTCACCCCTCCACTTT. Residues: CASSYRTVPGSPLHF.

V usage is TRBV6-5 and J usage is TRBJ1-6; D gene uncertain. Trimming removed 0 bases at V and 10 bases at J, with 16 bases between. Looked up from germline, CDR1 is MNHEY and CDR2 is SVGAGI. This CDR3 is 16 amino acids long. CDR3 DNA sequence: TGTGCCAGCAGTTACTCGAGTCCCCGGGAGGCATCACCCCTCCACTTT. This codes for CASSYSSPREASPLHF.

This chain joins TRBV6-5 and TRBJ1-6, with D unresolved. V shed 6 bases and J shed 7 bases, with 10 bases lying between them. The V gene's germline CDR1 is MNHEY and CDR2 SVGAGI. CDR3 length: 13 residues. The chain's CDR3 is CASREGGNSPLHF. CDR3 coding DNA: TGTGCCAGCAGGGAGGGCGGAAATTCACCCCTCCACTTT.

The rearrangement joins TRBV5-1 to TRBJ1-6; possible D gene TRBD1, 6 bases. Germline loops: CDR1 SGHRS, CDR2 YFSETQ. This CDR3 is 14 amino acids long. V shed 1 base and J shed 9 bases, with 11 bases lying between them. CDR3 bases: TGCGCCAGCAGCTTGTCGGGGGGCCGTTCACCCCTCCACTTT. Its translation is CASSLSGGRSPLHF.

This chain's CDR3 is CASSLSGAGTRAGELFF. CDR3 sequence (DNA): TGTGCCAGCAGCTTATCCGGGGCAGGGACGCGGGCCGGGGAGCTGTTTTTT. V usage is TRBV7-2 and J usage is TRBJ2-2; perhaps D is TRBD1 or TRBD2 (5 bases each). Per the germline V gene, CDR1 is SGHTA and CDR2 is FQGNSA. Trimming took off 2 bases at V and 6 bases at J, with 19 bases between the two ends. The CDR3 totals 17 residues. Supplemented by reference TRBV7-2 and TRBJ2-2, the full variable domain reads GAGVSQSPSNKVTEKGKDVELRCDPISGHTALYWYRQSLGQGLEFLIYFQGNSAPDKSGLPSDRFSAERTGGSVSTLTIQRTQQEDSAVYLCASSLSGAGTRAGELFFGEGSRLTVL.

The rearrangement joins TRBV27 to TRBJ1-1, with 10 nucleotides matching TRBD1. V was clipped by 10 bases and J by 4 bases; unmatched bases: 6. Germline V gene data show CDR1 as MNHEY and CDR2 as SMNVEV (reference sequence). The CDR3 runs 13 residues. The CDR3: CATARDRGTEAFF. The CDR3 bases are TGTGCCACCGCTCGGGACAGGGGCACTGAAGCTTTCTTT.